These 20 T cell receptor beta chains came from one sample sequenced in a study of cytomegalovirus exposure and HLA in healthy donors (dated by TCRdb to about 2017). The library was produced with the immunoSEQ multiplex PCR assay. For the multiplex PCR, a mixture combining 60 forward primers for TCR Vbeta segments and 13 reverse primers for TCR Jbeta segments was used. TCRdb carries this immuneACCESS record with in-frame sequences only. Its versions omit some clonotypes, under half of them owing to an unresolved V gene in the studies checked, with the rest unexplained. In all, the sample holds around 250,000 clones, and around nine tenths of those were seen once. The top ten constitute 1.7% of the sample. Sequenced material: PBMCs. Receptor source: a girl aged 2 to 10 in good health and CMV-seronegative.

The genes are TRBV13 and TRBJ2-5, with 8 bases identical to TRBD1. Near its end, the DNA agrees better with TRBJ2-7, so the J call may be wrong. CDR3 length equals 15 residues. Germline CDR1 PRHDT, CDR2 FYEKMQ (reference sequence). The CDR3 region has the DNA TGTGCCAGCAGCTTACGAGGACAGGGTCCCCACGAGCAGTACTTC. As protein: CASSLRGQGPHEQYF.

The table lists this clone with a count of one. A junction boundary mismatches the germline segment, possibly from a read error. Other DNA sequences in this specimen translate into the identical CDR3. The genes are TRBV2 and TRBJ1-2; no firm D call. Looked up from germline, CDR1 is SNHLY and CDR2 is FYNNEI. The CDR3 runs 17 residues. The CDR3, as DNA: TGCGCCAGCAGTGATTATCTGGGCCGCCAAGCTAACTATGGCTACACCTTC. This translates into CASSDYLGRQANYGYTF.

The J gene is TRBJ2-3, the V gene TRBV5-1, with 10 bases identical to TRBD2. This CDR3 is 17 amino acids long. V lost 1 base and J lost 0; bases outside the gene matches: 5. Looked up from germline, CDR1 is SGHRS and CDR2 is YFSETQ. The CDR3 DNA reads TGCGCCAGCAGCTTGAGACTAGCGGGTGCTAGCACAGATACGCAGTATTTT. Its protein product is CASSLRLAGASTDTQYF.

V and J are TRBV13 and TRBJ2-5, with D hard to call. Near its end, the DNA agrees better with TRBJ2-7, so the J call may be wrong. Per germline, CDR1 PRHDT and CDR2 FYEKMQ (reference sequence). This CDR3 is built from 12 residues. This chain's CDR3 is CASSLGKYEQYF. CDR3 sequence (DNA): TGTGCCAGCAGCTTAGGGAAATACGAGCAGTACTTC.

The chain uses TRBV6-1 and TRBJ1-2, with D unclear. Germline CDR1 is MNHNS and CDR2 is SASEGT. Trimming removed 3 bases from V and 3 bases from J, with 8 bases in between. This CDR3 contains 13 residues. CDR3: CASSDYSHYGYTF. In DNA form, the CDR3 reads TGTGCCAGCAGTGATTACAGCCACTATGGCTACACCTTC.

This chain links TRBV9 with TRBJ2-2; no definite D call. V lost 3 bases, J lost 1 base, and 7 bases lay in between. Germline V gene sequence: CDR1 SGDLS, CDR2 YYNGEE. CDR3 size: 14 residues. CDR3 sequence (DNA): TGTGCCAGCAGCGCGAAACAGAACACCGGGGAGCTGTTTTTT. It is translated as CASSAKQNTGELFF.

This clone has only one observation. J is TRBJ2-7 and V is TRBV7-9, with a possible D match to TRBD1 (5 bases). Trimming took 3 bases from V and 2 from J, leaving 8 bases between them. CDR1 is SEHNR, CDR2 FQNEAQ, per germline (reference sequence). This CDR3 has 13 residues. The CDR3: CASSFSGPYEQYF. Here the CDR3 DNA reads TGTGCCAGCAGCTTCTCAGGGCCCTACGAGCAGTACTTC.

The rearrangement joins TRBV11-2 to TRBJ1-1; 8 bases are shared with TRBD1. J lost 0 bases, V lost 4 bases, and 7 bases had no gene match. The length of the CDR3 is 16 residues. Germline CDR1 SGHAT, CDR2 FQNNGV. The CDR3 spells CASSSGTGIMNTEAFF. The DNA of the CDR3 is TGTGCCAGCAGCTCAGGGACAGGAATTATGAACACTGAAGCTTTCTTT. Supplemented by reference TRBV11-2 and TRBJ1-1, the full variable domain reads EAGVAQSPRYKIIEKRQSVAFWCNPISGHATLYWYQQILGQGPKLLIQFQNNGVVDDSQLPKDRFSAERLKGVDSTLKIQPAKLEDSAVYLCASSSGTGIMNTEAFFGQGTRLTVV.

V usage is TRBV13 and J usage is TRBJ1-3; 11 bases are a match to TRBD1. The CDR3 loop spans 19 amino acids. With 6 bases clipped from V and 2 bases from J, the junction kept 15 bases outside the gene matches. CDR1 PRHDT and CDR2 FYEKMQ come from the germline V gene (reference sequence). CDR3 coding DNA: TGTGCCAGCAGAGGGGAGGAGATCCGGGGACAGGGGGCTGGAAACACCATATATTTT. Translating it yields CASRGEEIRGQGAGNTIYF.

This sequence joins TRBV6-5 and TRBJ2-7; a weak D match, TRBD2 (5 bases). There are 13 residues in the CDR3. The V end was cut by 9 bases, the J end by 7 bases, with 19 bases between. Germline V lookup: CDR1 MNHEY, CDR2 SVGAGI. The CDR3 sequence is CASLGIPSGEQYF. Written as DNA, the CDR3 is TGTGCCAGTCTGGGGATTCCTTCGGGAGAGCAGTACTTC.

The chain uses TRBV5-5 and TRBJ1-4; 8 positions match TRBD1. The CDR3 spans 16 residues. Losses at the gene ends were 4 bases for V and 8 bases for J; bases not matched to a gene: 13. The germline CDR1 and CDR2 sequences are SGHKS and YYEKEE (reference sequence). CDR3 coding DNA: TGTGCCAGCAGCCTAGATGACAGGGGAGAAGACGAAAAACTGTTTTTT. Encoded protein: CASSLDDRGEDEKLFF.

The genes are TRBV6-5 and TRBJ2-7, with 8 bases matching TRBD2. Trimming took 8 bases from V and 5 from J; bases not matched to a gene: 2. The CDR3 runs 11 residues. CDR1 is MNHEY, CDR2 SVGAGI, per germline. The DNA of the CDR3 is TGTGCCAGCGGGGGACTAGACGAGCAGTACTTC. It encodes CASGGLDEQYF.

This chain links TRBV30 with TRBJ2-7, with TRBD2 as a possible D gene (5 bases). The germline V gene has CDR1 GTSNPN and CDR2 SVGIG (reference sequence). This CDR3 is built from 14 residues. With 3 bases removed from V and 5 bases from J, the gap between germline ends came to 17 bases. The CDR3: CAWSPGVGANEQYF. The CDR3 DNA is TGTGCCTGGAGCCCCGGGGTTGGAGCGAACGAGCAGTACTTC.

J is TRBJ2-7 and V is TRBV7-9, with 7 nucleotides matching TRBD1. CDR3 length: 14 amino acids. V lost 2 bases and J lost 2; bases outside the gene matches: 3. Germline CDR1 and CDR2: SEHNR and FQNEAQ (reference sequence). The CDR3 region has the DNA TGTGCCAGCAGCTTAAGGGGACAGACCTACGAGCAGTACTTC. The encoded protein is CASSLRGQTYEQYF.

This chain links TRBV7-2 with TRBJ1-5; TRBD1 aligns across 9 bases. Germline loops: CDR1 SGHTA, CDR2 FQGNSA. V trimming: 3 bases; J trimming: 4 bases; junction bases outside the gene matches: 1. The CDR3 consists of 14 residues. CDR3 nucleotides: TGTGCCAGCAGCTTCGGACAGGGGAATCAGCCCCAGCATTTT. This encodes CASSFGQGNQPQHF.

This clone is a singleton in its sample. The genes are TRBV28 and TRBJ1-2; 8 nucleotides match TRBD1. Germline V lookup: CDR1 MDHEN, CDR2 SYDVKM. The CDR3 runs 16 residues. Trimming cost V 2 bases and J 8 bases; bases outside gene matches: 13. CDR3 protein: CASSLRGQVWVAGYTF. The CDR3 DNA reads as TGTGCCAGCAGTTTACGGGGACAGGTCTGGGTTGCCGGCTACACCTTC.

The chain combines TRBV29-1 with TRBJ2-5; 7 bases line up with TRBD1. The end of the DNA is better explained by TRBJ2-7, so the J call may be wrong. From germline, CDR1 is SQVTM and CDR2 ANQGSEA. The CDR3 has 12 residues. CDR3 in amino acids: CSVDGDSYEQYF. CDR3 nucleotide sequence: TGCAGCGTTGACGGGGACAGCTACGAGCAGTACTTC.

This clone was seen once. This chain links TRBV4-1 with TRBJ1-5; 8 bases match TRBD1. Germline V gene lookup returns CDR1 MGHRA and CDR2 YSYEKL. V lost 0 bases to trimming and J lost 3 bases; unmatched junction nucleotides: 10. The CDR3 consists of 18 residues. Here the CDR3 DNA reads TGCGCCAGCAGCCAAGAGGACACCGGGACAGGCCACAATCAGCCCCAGCATTTT. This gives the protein CASSQEDTGTGHNQPQHF.

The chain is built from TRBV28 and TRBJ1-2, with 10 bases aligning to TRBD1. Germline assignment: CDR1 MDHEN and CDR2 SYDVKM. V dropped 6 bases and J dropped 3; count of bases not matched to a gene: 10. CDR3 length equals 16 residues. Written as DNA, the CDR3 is TGTGCCAGCAGCATGACCGAGGGACAGGGGCACTATGGCTACACCTTC. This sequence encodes CASSMTEGQGHYGYTF.

The CDR3 loop is CASSDPLNTEAFF. The CDR3 DNA sequence: TGTGCCAGCAGTGACCCCTTGAACACTGAAGCTTTCTTT. The rearrangement uses TRBV6-1 and TRBJ1-1; D is unresolved. The germline CDR1 and CDR2 sequences are MNHNS and SASEGT. Trimming removed 3 bases at V and 0 bases at J, with 5 bases between. The CDR3 sequence is 13 residues long.